These T cell receptor beta chains were read from a single sample in a study of T cells in Graves' hyperthyroidism and ophthalmopathy. TCRdb fed the multiplex PCR reads into MiXCR, producing one record per CDR3 protein. There are fewer than 400,000 distinct CDR3 sequences in the sample; 25% occur only once, and about 70% lies in the top ten. The sample taken for sequencing was blood. The receptors come from a middle-aged man with Graves' hyperthyroidism. The CDR3 runs from the conserved cysteine through the conserved F or W. The D gene is left open where the match is weak. Some rows mark clone size as missing; the rest say once, few, many or name a class of expanded clone.

>-|-|TRBJ2-4|TRBV19
TGTGCCAGTAGTATTTGGTACGGAGCCAAAAACATTCAGTACTTC
CASSIWYGAKNIQYF
>TRBD1|many|TRBJ2-1|TRBV2
TGTGCCAGCATCAAGAAGTCGGGACAGCCTAATAATGAGCAGTTCTTC
CASIKKSGQPNNEQFF
>TRBD2|-|TRBJ2-2|TRBV3-1
TGTGCCAGCAGCCTAGCGGGAGATGATACCGGGGAGCTGTTTTTT
CASSLAGDDTGELFF
>-|few|TRBJ1-5|TRBV20-1
TGCAGTGCCAACTCGGGGATCTATCAGCCCCAGCATTTT
CSANSGIYQPQHF
>TRBD2|-|TRBJ2-1|TRBV6-5
TGTGCCAGCAGTTCCGACATCGAGACTAGCGGGAAATACAATGAGCAGTTCTTC
CASSSDIETSGKYNEQFF
>TRBD1|many|TRBJ1-1|TRBV30
TGTGCCTGGAGCCCGGGACAGGCTACTGAAGCTTTCTTT
CAWSPGQATEAFF
>-|many|TRBJ2-1|TRBV28
TGTGCCAGCAGTTTGACATTGGGGGGATACAATGAGCAGTTCTTC
CASSLTLGGYNEQFF
>TRBD2|-|TRBJ2-3|TRBV29-1
TGCAGCGTGGAGTATCTCCCGGGAGGAGGGTTCACAGATACGCAGTATTTT
CSVEYLPGGGFTDTQYF
>TRBD1|-|TRBJ1-5|TRBV12-3/TRBV12-4
TGTGCCAGCAGTGACCGGGGACAGGGGGCTCAGCCCCAGCATTTT
CASSDRGQGAQPQHF
>TRBD1|-|TRBJ1-2|TRBV29-1
TGCAGCGTTGAGGACAGGGATGGCTACACCTTC
CSVEDRDGYTF
>-|-|TRBJ1-1|TRBV14
TGTGCCAGCAGCCAAGATTATCGGACTGAAGCTTTCTTT
CASSQDYRTEAFF
>TRBD1|-|TRBJ1-5|TRBV28
TGTGCCAGCAGTGTTATCGGGACAGGGGGCGATAGCAATCAGCCCCAGCATTTT
CASSVIGTGGDSNQPQHF
>-|many|TRBJ2-1|TRBV12-3/TRBV12-4
TGTGCCACCAGCGTCTACAATGAGCAGTTCTTC
CATSVYNEQFF
>-|-|TRBJ2-2|TRBV3-1
TGTGCCAGCAGCCAAGAAGGGGGGGCGCGCACCGGGGAGCTGTTTTTT
CASSQEGGARTGELFF
>-|few|TRBJ1-2|TRBV20-1
TGCAGTGCAGTTGGGTGGGATGGCTACACCTTC
CSAVGWDGYTF
>-|many|TRBJ2-6|TRBV2
TGTGCCAGCAGTCTACTATCTGGGGCCAACGTCCTGACTTTC
CASSLLSGANVLTF
>-|few|TRBJ2-7|TRBV5-8
TGTGCCAGCAGCTTGGGACTAGAATCCTACGAGCAGTACTTC
CASSLGLESYEQYF
>TRBD2|-|TRBJ2-7|TRBV20-1
TGCAGTGCTAGAGATCGGGGGGGATTGTTCTACGAGCAGTACTTC
CSARDRGGLFYEQYF
>TRBD1|-|TRBJ2-5|TRBV7-2
TGTGCCAGCAGCTCGGACAGGGGGCTTCACTTC
CASSSDRGLHF
>TRBD1|-|TRBJ1-2|TRBV29-1
TGCAGCGTAGCAAATACAGGGGACTATGGCTACACCTTC
CSVANTGDYGYTF
>TRBD2|-|TRBJ2-1|TRBV4-2
TGTGCCAGCAGCCAAGGGCGGCTAGCGGGAGGGAATGAGCAGTTCTTC
CASSQGRLAGGNEQFF
>-|-|TRBJ2-2|TRBV7-8
TGTGCCAGCAGCGCGATTCAGGGATTCGGGGAGCTGTTTTTT
CASSAIQGFGELFF
>TRBD1|-|TRBJ2-1|TRBV27
TGTGCCAGCAGCTTTTATACCGGGACAGGGGGCAATGAGCAGTTCTTC
CASSFYTGTGGNEQFF
>TRBD2|-|TRBJ2-5|TRBV6-2/TRBV6-3
TGTGCCAGCAGAAGGCCAGGGGGCGCGACTAGCGGGAACAACCTACCGGCGGAGACCCAGTACTTC
CASRRPGGATSGNNLPAETQYF
>TRBD1|-|TRBJ2-1|TRBV20-1
TGCAGTGCACGGACAGGGGCCGCAGACAATGAGCAGTTCTTC
CSARTGAADNEQFF
>TRBD1|few|TRBJ2-7|TRBV10-3
TGTGCCATCACTCCGGGACAGGGAGCCTACGAGCAGTACTTC
CAITPGQGAYEQYF
>-|-|TRBJ1-2|TRBV27
TGTGCCAGCAGCCCATGGCCTAACTATGGCTACACCTTC
CASSPWPNYGYTF